This TCR beta chain stems from a study of T cell responses to AZD1222 COVID-19 vaccine. Details on this clone: Its antigen remains unidentified.

The germline gives CDR1 MNHEY, CDR2 SVGAGI. V was clipped by 11 bases and J by 4 bases; unmatched bases: 3. The length of the CDR3 is 11 residues. Study-wide results and limits: Nearly half of the spike-specific TCRs reportedly recognize variant regions that carry no mutations.

The table came from immunoSEQ multiplex PCR; TCRdb's copy has only in-frame clones and leaves some out. Found here are 100,000 to 150,000 clones, 70% to 90% of them singletons; the top ten hold roughly 12%. This receptor was taken from an adult in good health. This chain links TRBV6-5 with TRBJ2-3; 7 nucleotides match TRBD1. Source: peripheral blood, taken on day 0 of AZD1222 vaccination. The CDR3, as DNA: TGTGCCGTACAGGGGTCAGATACGCAGTATTTT. Translation: CAVQGSDTQYF.